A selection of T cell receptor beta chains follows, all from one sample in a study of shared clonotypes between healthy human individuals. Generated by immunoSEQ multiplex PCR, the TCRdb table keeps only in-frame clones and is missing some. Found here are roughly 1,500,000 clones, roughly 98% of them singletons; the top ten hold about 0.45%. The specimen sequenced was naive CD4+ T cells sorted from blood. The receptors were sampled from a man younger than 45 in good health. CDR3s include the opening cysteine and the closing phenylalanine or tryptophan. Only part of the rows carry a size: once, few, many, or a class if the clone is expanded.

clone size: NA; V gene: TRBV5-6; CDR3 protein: CASSFGLGVQETQYF
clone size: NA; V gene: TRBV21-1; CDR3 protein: CASSKERGPEQYF
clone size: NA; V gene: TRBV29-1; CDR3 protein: CSVDRGRGNTIYF
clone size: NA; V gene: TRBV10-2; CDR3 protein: CASRTYAGGPYEQYF
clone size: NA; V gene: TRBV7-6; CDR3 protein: CASSPGHGLAAYEQYF
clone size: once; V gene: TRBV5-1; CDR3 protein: CASRQNQVGDGYTF
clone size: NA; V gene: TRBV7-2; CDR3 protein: CASSSRQTTDTQYF
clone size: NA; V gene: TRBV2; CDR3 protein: CASSPEQGAYEQYF
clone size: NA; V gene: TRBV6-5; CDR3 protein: CASSYLGPGSEQYF
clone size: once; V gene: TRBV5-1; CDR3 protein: CASSLVPAGRLSSYEQYF
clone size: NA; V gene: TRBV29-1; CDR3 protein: CSVQIAGNTIYF
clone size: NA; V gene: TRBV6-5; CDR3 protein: CASSYSGRAYEQYF
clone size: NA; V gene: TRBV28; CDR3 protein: CASSESSYNEQFF
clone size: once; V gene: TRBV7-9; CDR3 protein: CASSHPGGWDTQYF
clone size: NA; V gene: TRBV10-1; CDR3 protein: CASSGAPNSFKETQYF
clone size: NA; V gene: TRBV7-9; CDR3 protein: CASSLDPGQNTYEQYF
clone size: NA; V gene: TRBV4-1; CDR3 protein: CASSQDRNTEAFF
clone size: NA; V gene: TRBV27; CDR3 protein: CASSLEVAGGTYEQYF
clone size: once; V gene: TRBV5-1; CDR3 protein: CASSKNHRELAGNTIYF
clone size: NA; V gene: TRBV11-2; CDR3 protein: CASSSYYEQYF
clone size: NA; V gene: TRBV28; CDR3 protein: CASRPSGGLGQPQHF
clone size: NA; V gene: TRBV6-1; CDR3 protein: CASREPPGQPQHF
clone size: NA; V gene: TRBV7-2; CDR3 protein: CASSSRTIPYEQYF
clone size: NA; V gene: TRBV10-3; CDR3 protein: CAISEAKTPGQGLGYTF
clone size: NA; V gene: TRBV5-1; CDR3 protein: CASRKGAEETQYF
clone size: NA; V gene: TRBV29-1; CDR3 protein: CSVGLGSRTTDTQYF
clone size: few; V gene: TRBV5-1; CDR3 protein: CASSLNAQGSNGYTF
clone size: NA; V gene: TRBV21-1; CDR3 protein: CASSWGGGYEQYF
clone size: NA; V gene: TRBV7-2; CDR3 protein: CASSGRRSPTDTQYF
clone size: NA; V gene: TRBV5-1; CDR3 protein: CASSLGLAGAISYNEQFF
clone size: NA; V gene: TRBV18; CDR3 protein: CASSPPNFYYGYTF
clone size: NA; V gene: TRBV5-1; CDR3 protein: CASSLWSRMNTEAFF